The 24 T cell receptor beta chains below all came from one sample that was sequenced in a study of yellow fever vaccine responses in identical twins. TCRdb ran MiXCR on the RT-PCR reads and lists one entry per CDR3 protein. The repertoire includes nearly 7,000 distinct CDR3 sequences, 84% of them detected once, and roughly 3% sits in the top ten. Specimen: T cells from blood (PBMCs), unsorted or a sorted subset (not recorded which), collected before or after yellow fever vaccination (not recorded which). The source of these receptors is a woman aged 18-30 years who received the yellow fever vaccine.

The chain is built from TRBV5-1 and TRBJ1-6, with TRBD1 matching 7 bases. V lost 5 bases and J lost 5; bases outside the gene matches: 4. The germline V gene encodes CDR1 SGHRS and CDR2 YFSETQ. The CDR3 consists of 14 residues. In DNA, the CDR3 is TGCGCCAGCAGGAGCGGACAGGATAATTCACCCCTCCACTTT. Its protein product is CASRSGQDNSPLHF.

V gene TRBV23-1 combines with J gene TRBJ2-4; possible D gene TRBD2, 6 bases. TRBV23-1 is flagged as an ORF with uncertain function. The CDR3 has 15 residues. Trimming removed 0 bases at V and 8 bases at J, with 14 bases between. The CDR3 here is CASSQSEGLSHIQYF. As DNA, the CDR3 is TGCGCCAGCAGTCAATCGGAGGGGTTGTCTCACATTCAGTACTTC.

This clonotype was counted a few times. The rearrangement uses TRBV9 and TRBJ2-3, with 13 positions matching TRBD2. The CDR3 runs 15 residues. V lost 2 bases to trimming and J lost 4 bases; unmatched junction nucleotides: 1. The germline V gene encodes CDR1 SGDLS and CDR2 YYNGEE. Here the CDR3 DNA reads TGTGCCAGCAGCGTGGGGACTAGCGGGGCAGATACGCAGTATTTT. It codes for CASSVGTSGADTQYF. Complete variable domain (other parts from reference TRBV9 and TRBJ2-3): DSGVTQTPKHLITATGQRVTLRCSPRSGDLSVYWYQQSLDQGLQFLIQYYNGEERAKGNILERFSAQQFPDLHSELNLSSLELGDSALYFCASSVGTSGADTQYFGPGTRLTVL.

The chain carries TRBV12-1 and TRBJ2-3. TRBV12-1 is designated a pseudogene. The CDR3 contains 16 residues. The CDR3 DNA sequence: TGTGCCAGCAGCTTTGGTCAGACCCCGAGCACAGATACGCAGTATTTT. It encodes CASSFGQTPSTDTQYF.

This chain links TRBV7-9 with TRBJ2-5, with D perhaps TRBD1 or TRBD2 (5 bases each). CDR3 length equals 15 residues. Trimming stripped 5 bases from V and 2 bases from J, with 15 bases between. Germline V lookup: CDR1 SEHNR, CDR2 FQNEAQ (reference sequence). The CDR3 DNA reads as TGTGCCAGCAGCGCCCTACTAGGGGCTCAAGAGACCCAGTACTTC. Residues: CASSALLGAQETQYF.

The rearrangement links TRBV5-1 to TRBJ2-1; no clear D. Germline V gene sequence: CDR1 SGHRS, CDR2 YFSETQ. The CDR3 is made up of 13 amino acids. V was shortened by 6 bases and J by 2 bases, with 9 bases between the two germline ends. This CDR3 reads CASNSVPYNEQFF. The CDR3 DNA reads TGCGCCAGCAACAGCGTCCCCTACAATGAGCAGTTCTTC.

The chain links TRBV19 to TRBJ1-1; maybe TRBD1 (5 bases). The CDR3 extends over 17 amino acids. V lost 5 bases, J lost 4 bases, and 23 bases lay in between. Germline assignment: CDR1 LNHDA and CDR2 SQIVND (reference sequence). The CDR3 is CASSLRDSLPEATEAFF. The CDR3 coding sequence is TGTGCCAGTAGTTTACGGGACTCACTACCAGAGGCCACTGAAGCTTTCTTT.

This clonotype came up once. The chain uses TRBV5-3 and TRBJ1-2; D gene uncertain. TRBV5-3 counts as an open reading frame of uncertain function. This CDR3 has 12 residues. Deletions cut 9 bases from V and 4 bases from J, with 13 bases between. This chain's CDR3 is CATYEGVYGYTF. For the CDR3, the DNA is TGTGCCACCTATGAAGGAGTCTATGGCTACACCTTC.

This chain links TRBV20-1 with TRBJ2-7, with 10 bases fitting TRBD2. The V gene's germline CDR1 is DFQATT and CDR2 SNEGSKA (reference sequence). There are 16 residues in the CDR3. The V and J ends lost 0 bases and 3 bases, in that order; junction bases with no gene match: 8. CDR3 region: CSARDPLAGEYYEQYF. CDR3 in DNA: TGCAGTGCTAGAGATCCCCTAGCGGGGGAATACTACGAGCAGTACTTC.

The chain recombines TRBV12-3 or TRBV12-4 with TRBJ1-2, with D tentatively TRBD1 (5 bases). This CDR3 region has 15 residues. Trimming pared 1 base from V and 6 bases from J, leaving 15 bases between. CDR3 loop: CASSLVAEQDHGYTF. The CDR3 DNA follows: TGTGCCAGCAGTTTAGTAGCCGAACAGGACCATGGCTACACCTTC.

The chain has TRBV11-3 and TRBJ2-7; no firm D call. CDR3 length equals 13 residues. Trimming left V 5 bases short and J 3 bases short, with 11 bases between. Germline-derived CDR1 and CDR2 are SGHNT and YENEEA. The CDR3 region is CASSQITGYEQYF. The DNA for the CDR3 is TGTGCCAGCAGCCAGATAACCGGCTACGAGCAGTACTTC. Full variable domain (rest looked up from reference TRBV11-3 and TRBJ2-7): EAGVVQSPRYKIIEKKQPVAFWCNPISGHNTLYWYLQNLGQGPELLIRYENEEAVDDSQLPKDRFSAERLKGVDSTLKIQPAELGDSAVYLCASSQITGYEQYFGPGTRLTVT.

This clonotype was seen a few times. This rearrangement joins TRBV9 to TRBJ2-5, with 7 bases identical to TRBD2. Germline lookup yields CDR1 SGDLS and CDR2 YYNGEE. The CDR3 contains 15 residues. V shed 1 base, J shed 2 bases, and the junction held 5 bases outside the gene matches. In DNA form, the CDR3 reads TGTGCCAGCAGCGTACTCGGGGGACTACAAGAGACCCAGTACTTC. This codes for CASSVLGGLQETQYF.

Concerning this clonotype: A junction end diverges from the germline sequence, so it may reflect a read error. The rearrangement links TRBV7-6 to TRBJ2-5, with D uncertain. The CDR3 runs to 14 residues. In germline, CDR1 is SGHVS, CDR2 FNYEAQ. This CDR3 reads CASSLPDGQEIQYF. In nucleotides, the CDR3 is TGTGCCAGCAGCTTACCCGACGGGCAAGAGATCCAGTACTTC.

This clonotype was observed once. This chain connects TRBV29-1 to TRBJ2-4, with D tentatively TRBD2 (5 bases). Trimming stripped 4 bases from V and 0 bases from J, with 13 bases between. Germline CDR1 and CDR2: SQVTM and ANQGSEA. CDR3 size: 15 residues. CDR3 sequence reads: CSVGVRELAKNIQYF. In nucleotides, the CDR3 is TGCAGCGTTGGAGTCCGGGAACTAGCCAAAAACATTCAGTACTTC.

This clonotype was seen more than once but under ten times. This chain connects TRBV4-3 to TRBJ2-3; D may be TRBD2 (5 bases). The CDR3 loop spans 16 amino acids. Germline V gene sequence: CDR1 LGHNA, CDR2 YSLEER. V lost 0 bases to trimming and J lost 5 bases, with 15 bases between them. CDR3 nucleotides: TGCGCCAGCAGCCAAGATCTAGCCTCGGGGATAGATACGCAGTATTTT. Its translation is CASSQDLASGIDTQYF.

The CDR3 DNA follows: TGTGCCAGCAGCTTGGGACCCAACTATGGCTACACCTTC. Encoded protein: CASSLGPNYGYTF. The chain employs TRBV11-1 and TRBJ1-2; D possibly corresponds to TRBD1 (5 bases). V was shortened by 3 bases and J by 2 bases, with 7 bases between the two germline ends. Per germline, CDR1 SGHAT and CDR2 FQDESV (reference sequence). The CDR3 runs to 13 residues. The full variable domain, its missing parts supplied by reference TRBV11-1 and TRBJ1-2, is EAEVAQSPRYKITEKSQAVAFWCDPISGHATLYWYRQILGQGPELLVQFQDESVVDDSQLPKDRFSAERLKGVDSTLKIQPAELGDSAMYLCASSLGPNYGYTFGSGTRLTVV.

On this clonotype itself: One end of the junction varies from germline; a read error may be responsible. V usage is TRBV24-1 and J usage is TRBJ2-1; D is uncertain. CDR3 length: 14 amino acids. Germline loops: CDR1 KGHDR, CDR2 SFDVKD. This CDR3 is CATSEPLTGPEQFF. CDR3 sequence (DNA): TGCGCCACCAGTGAGCCCTTAACGGGTCCTGAGCAGTTCTTC.

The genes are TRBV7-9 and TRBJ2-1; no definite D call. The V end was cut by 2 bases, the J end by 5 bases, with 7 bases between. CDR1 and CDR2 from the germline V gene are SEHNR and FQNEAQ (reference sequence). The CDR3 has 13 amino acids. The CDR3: CASSLWEDNEQFF. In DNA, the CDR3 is TGTGCCAGCAGCTTATGGGAAGACAATGAGCAGTTCTTC.

The CDR3 DNA reads as TGTGCCAGCAGCTTATCCCCCGGGTGGGGAGAGCAGTTCTTC. Translated, it gives CASSLSPGWGEQFF. The chain is built from TRBV11-1 and TRBJ2-1; D is ambiguous. CDR1 SGHAT and CDR2 FQDESV come from the germline V gene (reference sequence). V was trimmed by 2 bases and J by 10 bases, leaving 15 bases between them. The CDR3 runs 14 residues.

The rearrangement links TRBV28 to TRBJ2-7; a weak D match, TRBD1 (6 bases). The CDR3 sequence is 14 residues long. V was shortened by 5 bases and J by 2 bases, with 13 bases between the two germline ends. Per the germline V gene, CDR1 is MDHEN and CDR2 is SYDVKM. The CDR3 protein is CASSLRQVTYEQYF. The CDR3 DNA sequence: TGTGCCAGCAGTCTAAGACAGGTTACCTACGAGCAGTACTTC.

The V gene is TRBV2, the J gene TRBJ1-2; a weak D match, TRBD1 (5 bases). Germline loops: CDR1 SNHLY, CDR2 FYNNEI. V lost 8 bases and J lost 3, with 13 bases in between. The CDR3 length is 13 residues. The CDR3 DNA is TGTGCCAGCCTAAAGTTAGGGGACTATGGCTACACCTTC. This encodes CASLKLGDYGYTF.

The CDR3 nucleotides are TGTGCCAGCAGCACAGAGAGACAGCCCCAGCATTTT. This sequence encodes CASSTERQPQHF. The gene calls are TRBV11-1 and TRBJ1-5; D unclear. CDR3 length: 12 amino acids. V lost 5 bases, J lost 7 bases, and 9 bases lay in between. CDR1 and CDR2 (germline): SGHAT, FQDESV (reference sequence).

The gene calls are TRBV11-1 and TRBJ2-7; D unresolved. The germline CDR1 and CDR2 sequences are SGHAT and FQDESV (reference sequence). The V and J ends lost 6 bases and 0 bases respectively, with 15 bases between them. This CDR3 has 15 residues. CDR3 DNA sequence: TGTGCCAGCAGTAAGGCGGCAGACTTCTCCTACGAGCAGTACTTC. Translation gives CASSKAADFSYEQYF.

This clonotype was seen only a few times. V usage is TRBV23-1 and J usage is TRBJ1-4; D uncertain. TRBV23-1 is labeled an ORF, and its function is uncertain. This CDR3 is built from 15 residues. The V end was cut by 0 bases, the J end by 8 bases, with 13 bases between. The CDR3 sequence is CASSQSSVFCEKLFF. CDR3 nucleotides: TGCGCCAGCAGTCAATCGTCCGTATTCTGCGAAAAACTGTTTTTT.